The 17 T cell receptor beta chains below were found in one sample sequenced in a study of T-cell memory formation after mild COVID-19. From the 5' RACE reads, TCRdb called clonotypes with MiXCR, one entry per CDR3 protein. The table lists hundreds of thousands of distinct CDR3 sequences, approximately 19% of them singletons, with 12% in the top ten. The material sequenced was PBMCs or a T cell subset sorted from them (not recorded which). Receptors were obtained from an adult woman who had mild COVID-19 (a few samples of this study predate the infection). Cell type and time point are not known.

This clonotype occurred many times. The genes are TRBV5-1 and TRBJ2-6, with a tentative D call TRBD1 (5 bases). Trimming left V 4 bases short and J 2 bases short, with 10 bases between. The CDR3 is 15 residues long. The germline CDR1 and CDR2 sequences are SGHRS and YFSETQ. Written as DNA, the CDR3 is TGCGCCAGCAGCCCGGTGGGGCCTGGGGCCAACGTCCTGACTTTC. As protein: CASSPVGPGANVLTF.

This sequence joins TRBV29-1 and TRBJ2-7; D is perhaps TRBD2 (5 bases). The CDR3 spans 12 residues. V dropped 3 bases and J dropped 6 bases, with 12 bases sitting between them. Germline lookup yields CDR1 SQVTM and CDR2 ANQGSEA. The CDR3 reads CSVDGSLGEQYF. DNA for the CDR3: TGCAGCGTTGATGGGAGTCTCGGCGAGCAGTACTTC.

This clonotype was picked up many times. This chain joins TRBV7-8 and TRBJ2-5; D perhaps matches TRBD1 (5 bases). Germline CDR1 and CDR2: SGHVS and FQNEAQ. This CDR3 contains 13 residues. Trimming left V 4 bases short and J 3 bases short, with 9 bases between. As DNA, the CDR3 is TGTGCCAGCAGCTATCCCAGGGAAGAGACCCAGTACTTC. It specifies CASSYPREETQYF.

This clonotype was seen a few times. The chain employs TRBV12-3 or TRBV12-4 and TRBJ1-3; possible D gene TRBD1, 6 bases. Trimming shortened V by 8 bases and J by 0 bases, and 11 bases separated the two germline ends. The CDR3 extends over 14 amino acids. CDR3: CASRQGPSGNTIYF. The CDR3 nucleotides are TGTGCCAGCCGGCAGGGGCCCTCTGGAAACACCATATATTTT.

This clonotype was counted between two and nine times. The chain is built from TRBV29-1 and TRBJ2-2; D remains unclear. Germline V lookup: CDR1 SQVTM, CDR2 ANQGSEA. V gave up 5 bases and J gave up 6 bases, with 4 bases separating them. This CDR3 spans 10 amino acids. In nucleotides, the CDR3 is TGCAGCGTTCGTTCCGGGGAGCTGTTTTTT. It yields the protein CSVRSGELFF.

In DNA, the CDR3 is TGTGCCAGCAGCCAAGATGGCCCAGCGGCGTATTGCCAGTACTTC. It encodes CASSQDGPAAYCQYF. V gene TRBV3-1 combines with J gene TRBJ2-5; a weak D match, TRBD2 (5 bases). With 0 bases removed from V and 10 bases from J, the gap between germline ends came to 18 bases. The germline CDR1 and CDR2 sequences are LGHDT and YNNKEL (reference sequence). CDR3 length: 15 residues.

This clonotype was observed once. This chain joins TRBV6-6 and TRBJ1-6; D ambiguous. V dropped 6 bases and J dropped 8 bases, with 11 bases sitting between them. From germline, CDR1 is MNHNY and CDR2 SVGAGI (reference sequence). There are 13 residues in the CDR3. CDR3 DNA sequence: TGTGCCAGCAGCCGGTTAGATGATTCACCCCTCCACTTT. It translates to CASSRLDDSPLHF.

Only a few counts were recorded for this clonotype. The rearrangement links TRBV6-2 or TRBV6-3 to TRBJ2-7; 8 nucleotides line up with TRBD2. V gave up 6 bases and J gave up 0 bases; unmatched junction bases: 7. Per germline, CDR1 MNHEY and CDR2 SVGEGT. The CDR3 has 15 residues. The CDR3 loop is CASSHEAGGSYEQYF. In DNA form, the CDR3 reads TGTGCCAGCAGCCACGAGGCGGGGGGCTCCTACGAGCAGTACTTC.

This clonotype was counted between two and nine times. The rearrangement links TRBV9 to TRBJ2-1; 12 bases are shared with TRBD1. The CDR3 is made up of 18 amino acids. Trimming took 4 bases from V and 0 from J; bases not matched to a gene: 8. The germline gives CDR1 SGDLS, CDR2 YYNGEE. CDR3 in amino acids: CASSYRDRGLSSYNEQFF. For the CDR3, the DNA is TGTGCCAGCAGCTACCGGGACAGGGGGCTGAGCTCCTACAATGAGCAGTTCTTC.

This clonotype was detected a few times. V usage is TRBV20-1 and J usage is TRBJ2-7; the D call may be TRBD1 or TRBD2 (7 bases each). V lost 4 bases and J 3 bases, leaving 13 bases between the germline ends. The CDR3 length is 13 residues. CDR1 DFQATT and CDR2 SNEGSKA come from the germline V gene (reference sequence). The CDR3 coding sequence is TGCAGTGCTAACAGGGGAGGGGGCTACGAGCAGTACTTC. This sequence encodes CSANRGGGYEQYF.

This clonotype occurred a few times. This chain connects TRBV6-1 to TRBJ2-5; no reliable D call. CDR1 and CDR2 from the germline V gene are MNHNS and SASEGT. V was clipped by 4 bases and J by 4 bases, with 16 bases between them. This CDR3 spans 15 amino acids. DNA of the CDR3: TGTGCCAGCAGTGTCCCCACCAGAAGACGAGAGACCCAGTACTTC. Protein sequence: CASSVPTRRRETQYF.

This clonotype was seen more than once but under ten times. The DNA for the CDR3 is TGCAGCGTTGAAGATCTTCAACAGCCGGGAAACACTGAAGCTTTCTTT. This encodes CSVEDLQQPGNTEAFF. The genes are TRBV29-1 and TRBJ1-1, with D hard to call. The CDR3 contains 16 residues. The germline CDR1 and CDR2 sequences are SQVTM and ANQGSEA. Trimming took off 0 bases at V and 2 bases at J, with 16 bases between the two ends.

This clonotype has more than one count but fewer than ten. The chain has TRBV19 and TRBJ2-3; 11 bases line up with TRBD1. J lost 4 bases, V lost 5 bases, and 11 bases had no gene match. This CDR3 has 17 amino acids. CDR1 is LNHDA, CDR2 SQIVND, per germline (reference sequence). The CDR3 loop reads CASSSGQGAAGADTQYF. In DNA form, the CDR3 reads TGTGCCAGTAGTTCCGGACAGGGGGCAGCGGGCGCAGATACGCAGTATTTT.

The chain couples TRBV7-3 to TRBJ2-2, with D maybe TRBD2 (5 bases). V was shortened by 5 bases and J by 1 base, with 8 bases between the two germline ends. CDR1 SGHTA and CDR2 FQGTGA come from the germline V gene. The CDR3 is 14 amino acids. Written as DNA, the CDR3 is TGTGCCAGCAGCGAGAGGGTGAACACCGGGGAGCTGTTTTTT. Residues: CASSERVNTGELFF.

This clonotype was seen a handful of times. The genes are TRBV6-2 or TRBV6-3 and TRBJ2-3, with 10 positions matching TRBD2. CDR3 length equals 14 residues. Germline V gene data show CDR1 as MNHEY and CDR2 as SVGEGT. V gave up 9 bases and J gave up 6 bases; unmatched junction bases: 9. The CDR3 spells CASLSSGRTDTQYF. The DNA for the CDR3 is TGTGCCAGTCTAAGTAGCGGGAGGACGGATACGCAGTATTTT.

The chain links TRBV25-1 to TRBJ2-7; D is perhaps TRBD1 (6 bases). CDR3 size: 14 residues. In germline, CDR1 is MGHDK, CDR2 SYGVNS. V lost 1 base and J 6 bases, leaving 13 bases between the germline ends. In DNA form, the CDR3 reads TGTGCCAGCAGTGAATGGCAGGGGAGTGCCGAGCAGTACTTC. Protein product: CASSEWQGSAEQYF.

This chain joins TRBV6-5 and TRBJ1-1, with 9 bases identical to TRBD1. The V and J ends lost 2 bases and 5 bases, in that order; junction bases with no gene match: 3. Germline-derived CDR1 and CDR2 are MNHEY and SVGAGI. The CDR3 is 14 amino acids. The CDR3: CASSYRTGETEAFF. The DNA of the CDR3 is TGTGCCAGCAGTTACCGGACAGGGGAGACTGAAGCTTTCTTT.